The 19 T cell receptor beta chains presented below share a single source sample, sequenced in a study of cytomegalovirus exposure and HLA in healthy donors (dated by TCRdb to 2015 to 2018). Library preparation employed the immunoSEQ multiplex PCR assay. This immuneACCESS table, as held by TCRdb, lists in-frame sequences with V and J called but not all clones. Of the missing ones, under half trace to an unresolved V gene in checked studies; the others have no known cause. This sample holds around 150,000 clones; roughly nine tenths were observed only once. Roughly 5.8% of the sample lies in the top ten. Input material: PBMCs. Source of these receptors: a woman aged 30 to 39 in good health and CMV-seronegative.

The chain joins TRBV4-3 to TRBJ2-4; 7 bases match TRBD2. The CDR3 length is 18 residues. The V and J ends lost 0 bases and 3 bases, in that order; junction bases with no gene match: 11. Germline V CDR1 and CDR2: LGHNA, YSLEER. This CDR3 is CASSQEVQGGLSKNIQYF. In nucleotides, the CDR3 is TGCGCCAGCAGCCAAGAGGTCCAGGGAGGGTTGAGCAAAAACATTCAGTACTTC.

The V call is TRBV4-1, the J call TRBJ1-3; D not resolved. The CDR3 covers 15 residues. Germline loops: CDR1 MGHRA, CDR2 YSYEKL. Trimming left V 0 bases short and J 2 bases short, with 8 bases between. CDR3 amino acids: CASSQDPRTGNTIYF. The CDR3 bases are TGCGCCAGCAGCCAAGATCCAAGAACTGGAAACACCATATATTTT.

This chain links TRBV30 with TRBJ1-2; D call uncertain. V was shortened by 3 bases and J by 7 bases, with 12 bases between the two germline ends. This CDR3 contains 12 residues. The germline V gene encodes CDR1 GTSNPN and CDR2 SVGIG (reference sequence). The CDR3 is CAWRTVWGGYTF. Written as DNA, the CDR3 is TGTGCCTGGAGGACGGTTTGGGGTGGCTACACCTTC.

This sequence joins TRBV5-1 and TRBJ2-2; 8 bases match TRBD2. This CDR3 has 17 amino acids. The junction had 11 bases not matched to a gene; V was cut back by 1 base and J by 6 bases. Germline V gene lookup returns CDR1 SGHRS and CDR2 YFSETQ. CDR3 DNA sequence: TGCGCCAGCAGCTTGTCGGGGACTAGTATAACCCCCGGGGAGCTGTTTTTT. Its translation: CASSLSGTSITPGELFF.

This rearrangement joins TRBV2 to TRBJ2-5; 7 positions agree with TRBD2. After removal of 4 bases from V and 0 bases from J, the junction contained 11 bases not matched to a gene. Per germline, CDR1 SNHLY and CDR2 FYNNEI. The CDR3 runs to 17 residues. CDR3 residues: CASSGPQRGNYQETQYF. The CDR3 DNA is TGTGCCAGCAGTGGCCCCCAGCGGGGCAACTACCAAGAGACCCAGTACTTC.

This chain uses TRBV27 with TRBJ1-1; D gene uncertain. This CDR3 contains 14 residues. The ends were cut back, 0 bases at V and 4 bases at J, with 9 bases in the middle. Per germline, CDR1 MNHEY and CDR2 SMNVEV (reference sequence). DNA of the CDR3: TGTGCCAGCAGTTTATCGGGAGGTGGCACTGAAGCTTTCTTT. It encodes CASSLSGGGTEAFF.

About this clone itself: This specimen includes other DNA sequences encoding the same CDR3. The chain joins TRBV15 to TRBJ2-7; D gene unclear. This CDR3 is 13 amino acids long. From germline, CDR1 is LNHNV and CDR2 YYDKDF (reference sequence). The V end lost 0 bases, the J end lost 4 bases, and 7 bases lay between the germline ends. CDR3 in amino acids: CATSRDLRYEQYF. Written as DNA, the CDR3 is TGTGCCACCAGCAGAGATCTAAGATACGAGCAGTACTTC.

V gene TRBV18 combines with J gene TRBJ1-5; tentatively, D is TRBD1 (5 bases). The CDR3 sequence is 15 residues long. Germline CDR1 reads KGHSH; CDR2 reads LQKENI. With 3 bases removed from V and 2 bases from J, the gap between germline ends came to 11 bases. The CDR3 DNA is TGTGCCAGCTCACCCTCGTTGGGGCGCAATCAGCCCCAGCATTTT. The encoded protein is CASSPSLGRNQPQHF.

DNA for the CDR3: TGCGCCAGCAGCCAAGAAGGGGATGCAGATACGCAGTATTTT. This translates into CASSQEGDADTQYF. The chain combines TRBV4-3 with TRBJ2-3, with D perhaps matching TRBD1 (5 bases). The CDR3 sequence is 14 residues long. Trimming left V 0 bases short and J 4 bases short, with 8 bases between. Germline lookup yields CDR1 LGHNA and CDR2 YSLEER.

The chain uses TRBV29-1 and TRBJ2-2; D might be TRBD2 (6 bases). The germline CDR1 and CDR2 sequences are SQVTM and ANQGSEA. This CDR3 region has 13 residues. V was pared by 6 bases and J by 7 bases, with 15 bases between. The CDR3 loop reads CSVAGTPYGELFF. The DNA for the CDR3 is TGCAGCGTGGCCGGGACTCCCTACGGGGAGCTGTTTTTT.

The chain joins TRBV18 to TRBJ1-1; 7 positions agree with TRBD1. Per the germline V gene, CDR1 is KGHSH and CDR2 is LQKENI. V shed 6 bases, J shed 7 bases, and the junction held 11 bases outside the gene matches. CDR3 size: 14 residues. CDR3 sequence: CASSQGQWSGEAFF. CDR3 sequence (DNA): TGTGCCAGCTCGCAGGGACAGTGGAGTGGTGAAGCTTTCTTT.

The rearrangement joins TRBV5-1 to TRBJ2-3, with D perhaps TRBD2 (6 bases). V lost 7 bases to trimming and J lost 4 bases, with 19 bases between them. Germline V gene data show CDR1 as SGHRS and CDR2 as YFSETQ. The CDR3 is 15 amino acids. In DNA, the CDR3 is TGCGCCAGCCTTCATACCGGAGGGCCTGCAGATACGCAGTATTTT. This encodes CASLHTGGPADTQYF.

This chain uses TRBV6-6 with TRBJ1-3; 7 bases agree with TRBD1. Germline V lookup: CDR1 MNHNY, CDR2 SVGAGI (reference sequence). The CDR3 is made up of 15 amino acids. J lost 2 bases, V lost 1 base, and 2 bases had no gene match. This chain's CDR3 is CASSYLTGAGNTIYF. In DNA form, the CDR3 reads TGTGCCAGCAGTTACTTAACAGGGGCTGGAAACACCATATATTTT.

The chain recombines TRBV28 with TRBJ1-6; D ambiguous. The CDR3 is 14 amino acids. Trimming removed 9 bases at V and 3 bases at J, with 12 bases between. Germline CDR1 and CDR2: MDHEN and SYDVKM. CDR3 DNA: TGTGCCAGTACCCCGGGGATCTATAATTCACCCCTCCACTTT. Protein: CASTPGIYNSPLHF.

The chain is built from TRBV19 and TRBJ2-5; the match to TRBD1 covers 11 bases. The CDR3 is made up of 14 amino acids. The V gene's germline CDR1 is LNHDA and CDR2 SQIVND (reference sequence). J gave up 5 bases and V 4 bases, and 3 bases lay outside the gene matches. The CDR3 bases are TGTGCCAGTAGTAGGACAGGGGGCGGGGAGACCCAGTACTTC. It codes for CASSRTGGGETQYF.

DNA for the CDR3: TGTGCCAGCAGCCGACTTAGAACTGAAGCTTTCTTT. Residues: CASSRLRTEAFF. This chain connects TRBV14 to TRBJ1-1; D call uncertain. Germline values: CDR1 SGHDN, CDR2 FVKESK. Trimming removed 4 bases from V and 5 bases from J, with 8 bases in between. The CDR3 consists of 12 residues.

The chain recombines TRBV28 with TRBJ2-7; D is perhaps TRBD2 (5 bases). The V and J ends lost 6 bases and 9 bases respectively, with 15 bases between them. Germline V gene sequence: CDR1 MDHEN, CDR2 SYDVKM. The CDR3 loop spans 12 amino acids. The CDR3 reads CASRDAGRRQYF. CDR3 in DNA: TGTGCCAGCAGGGACGCGGGCCGTAGGCAGTACTTC.

The chain uses TRBV5-1 and TRBJ2-7; 8 positions agree with TRBD2. Germline-derived CDR1 and CDR2 are SGHRS and YFSETQ. This CDR3 region has 14 residues. V shed 2 bases and J 4 bases; nucleotides not matched to a gene: 5. The CDR3 DNA reads TGCGCCAGCAGCTTAGCGGGAGTTGGGTACGAGCAGTACTTC. Protein product: CASSLAGVGYEQYF. The complete variable domain, with remaining parts taken from reference TRBV5-1 and TRBJ2-7, reads KAGVTQTPRYLIKTRGQQVTLSCSPISGHRSVSWYQQTPGQGLQFLFEYFSETQRNKGNFPGRFSGRQFSNSRSEMNVSTLELGDSALYLCASSLAGVGYEQYFGPGTRLTVT.

This clone was observed once. The J gene is TRBJ2-5, the V gene TRBV7-2; TRBD2 might be the D (6 bases). The CDR3 is made up of 16 amino acids. CDR1 is SGHTA, CDR2 FQGNSA, per germline. Trimming took off 1 base at V and 5 bases at J, with 17 bases between the two ends. The DNA of the CDR3 is TGTGCCAGCAGCTTAGGAGGAGGGAGTCATGGGGAGACCCAGTACTTC. The encoded protein is CASSLGGGSHGETQYF.